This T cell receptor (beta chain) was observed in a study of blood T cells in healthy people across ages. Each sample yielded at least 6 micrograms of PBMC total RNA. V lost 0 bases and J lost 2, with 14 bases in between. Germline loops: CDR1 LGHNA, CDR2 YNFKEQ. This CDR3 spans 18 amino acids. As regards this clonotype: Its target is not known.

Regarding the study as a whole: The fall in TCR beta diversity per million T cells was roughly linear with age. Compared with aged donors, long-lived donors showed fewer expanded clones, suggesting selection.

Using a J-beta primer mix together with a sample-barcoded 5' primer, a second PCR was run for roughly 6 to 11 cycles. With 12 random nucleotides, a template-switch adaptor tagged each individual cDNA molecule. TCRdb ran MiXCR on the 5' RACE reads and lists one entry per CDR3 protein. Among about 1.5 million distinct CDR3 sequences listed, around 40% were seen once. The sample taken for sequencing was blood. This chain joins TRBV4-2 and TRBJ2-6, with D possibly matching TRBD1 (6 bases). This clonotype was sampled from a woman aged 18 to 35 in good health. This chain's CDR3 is CASSQDRGGAPGANVLTF. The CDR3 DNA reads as TGTGCCAGCAGCCAAGATAGAGGGGGTGCTCCTGGGGCCAACGTCCTGACTTTC.